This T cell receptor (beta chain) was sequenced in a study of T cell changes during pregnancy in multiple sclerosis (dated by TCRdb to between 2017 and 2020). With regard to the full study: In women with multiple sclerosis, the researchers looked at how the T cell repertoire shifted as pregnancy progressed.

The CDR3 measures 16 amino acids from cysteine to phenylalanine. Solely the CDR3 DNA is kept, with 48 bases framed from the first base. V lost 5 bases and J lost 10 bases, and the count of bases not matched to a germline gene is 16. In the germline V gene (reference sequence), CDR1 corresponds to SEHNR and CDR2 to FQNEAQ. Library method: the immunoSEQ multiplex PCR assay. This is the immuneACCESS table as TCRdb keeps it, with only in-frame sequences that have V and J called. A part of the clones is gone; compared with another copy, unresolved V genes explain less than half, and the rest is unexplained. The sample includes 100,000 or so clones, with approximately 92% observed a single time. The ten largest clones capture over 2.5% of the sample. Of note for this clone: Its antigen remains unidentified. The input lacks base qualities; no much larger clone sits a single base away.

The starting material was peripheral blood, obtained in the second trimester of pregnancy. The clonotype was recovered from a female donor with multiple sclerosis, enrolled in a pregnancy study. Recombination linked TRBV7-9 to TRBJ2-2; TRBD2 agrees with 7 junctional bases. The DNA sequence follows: TGTGCCAGCAGCCCTCTGTCGGGAGGAGCGGTTAAGGAGCTGTTTTTT. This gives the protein CASSPLSGGAVKELFF.